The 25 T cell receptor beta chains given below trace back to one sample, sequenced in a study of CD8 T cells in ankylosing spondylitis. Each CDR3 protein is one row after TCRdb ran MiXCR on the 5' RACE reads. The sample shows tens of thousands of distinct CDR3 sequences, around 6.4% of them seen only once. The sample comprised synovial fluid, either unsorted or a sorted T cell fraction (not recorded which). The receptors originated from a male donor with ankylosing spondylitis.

CDR3 in amino acids: CASSIRVGRGEAFF. CDR3 DNA: TGTGCCAGTAGTATAAGGGTCGGAAGGGGTGAAGCTTTCTTT. The gene calls are TRBV19 and TRBJ1-1, with a possible D match to TRBD1 (5 bases). The germline V gene encodes CDR1 LNHDA and CDR2 SQIVND (reference sequence). This CDR3 has 14 residues. V was shortened by 2 bases and J by 7 bases, with 14 bases between the two germline ends.

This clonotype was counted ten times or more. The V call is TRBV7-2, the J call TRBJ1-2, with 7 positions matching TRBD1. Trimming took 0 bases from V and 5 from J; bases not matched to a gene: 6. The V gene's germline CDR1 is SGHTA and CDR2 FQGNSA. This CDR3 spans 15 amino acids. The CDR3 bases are TGTGCCAGCAGCTTAGCTGCTACAGGGGATTATGGCTACACCTTC. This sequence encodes CASSLAATGDYGYTF.

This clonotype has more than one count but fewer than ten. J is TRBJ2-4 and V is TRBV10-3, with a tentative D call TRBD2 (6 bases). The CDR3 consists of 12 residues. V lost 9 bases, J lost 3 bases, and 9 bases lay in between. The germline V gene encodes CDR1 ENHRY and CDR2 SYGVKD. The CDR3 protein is CAIGEDKNIQYF. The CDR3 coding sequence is TGTGCCATAGGGGAGGACAAAAACATTCAGTACTTC.

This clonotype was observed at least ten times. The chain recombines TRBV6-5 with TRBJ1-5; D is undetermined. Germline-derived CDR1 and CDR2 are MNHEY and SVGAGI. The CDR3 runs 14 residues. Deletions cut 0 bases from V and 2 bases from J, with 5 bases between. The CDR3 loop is CASSYSRGNQPQHF. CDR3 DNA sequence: TGTGCCAGCAGTTACTCCCGGGGCAATCAGCCCCAGCATTTT.

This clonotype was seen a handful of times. CDR3 DNA sequence: TGTGCCAGCCGACAGGAATCTAGCGGCACAGATACGCAGTATTTT. It translates to CASRQESSGTDTQYF. V usage is TRBV6-1 and J usage is TRBJ2-3; D tentatively reads TRBD1 or TRBD2 (6 bases each). The germline V gene has CDR1 MNHNS and CDR2 SASEGT. The CDR3 is 15 amino acids. The V end lost 8 bases, the J end lost 1 base, and 16 bases lay between the germline ends.

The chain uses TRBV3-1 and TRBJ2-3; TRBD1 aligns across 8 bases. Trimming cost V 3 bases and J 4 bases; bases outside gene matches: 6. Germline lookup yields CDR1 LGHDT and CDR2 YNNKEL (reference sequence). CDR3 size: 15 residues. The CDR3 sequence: CASSQGTGFADTQYF. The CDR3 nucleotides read TGTGCCAGCAGCCAGGGGACAGGATTTGCAGATACGCAGTATTTT.

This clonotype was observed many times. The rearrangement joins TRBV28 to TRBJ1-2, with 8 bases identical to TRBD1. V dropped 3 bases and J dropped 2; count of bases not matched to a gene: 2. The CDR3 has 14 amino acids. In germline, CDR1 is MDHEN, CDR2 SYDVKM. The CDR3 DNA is TGTGCCAGCAGTTTTCGGGACAGGAACTATGGCTACACCTTC. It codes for CASSFRDRNYGYTF.

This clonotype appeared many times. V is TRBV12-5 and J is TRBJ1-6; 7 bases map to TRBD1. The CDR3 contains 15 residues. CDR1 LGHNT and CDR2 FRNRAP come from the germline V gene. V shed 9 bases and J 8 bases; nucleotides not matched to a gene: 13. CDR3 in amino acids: CASGPQGNVYSPLHF. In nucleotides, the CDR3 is TGTGCTAGCGGTCCACAGGGGAACGTTTATTCACCCCTCCACTTT.

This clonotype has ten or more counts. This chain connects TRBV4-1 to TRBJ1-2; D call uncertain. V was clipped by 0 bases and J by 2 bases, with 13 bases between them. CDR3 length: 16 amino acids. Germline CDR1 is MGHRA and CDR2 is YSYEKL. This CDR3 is CASSQDFEGFNYGYTF. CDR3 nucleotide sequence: TGCGCCAGCAGCCAAGATTTCGAAGGGTTCAACTATGGCTACACCTTC.

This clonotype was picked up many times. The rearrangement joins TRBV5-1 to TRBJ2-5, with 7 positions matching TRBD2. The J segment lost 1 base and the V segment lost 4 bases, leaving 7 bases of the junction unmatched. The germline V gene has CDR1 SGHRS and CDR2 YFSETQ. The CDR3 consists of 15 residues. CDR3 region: CASSHTSDLQETQYF. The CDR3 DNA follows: TGCGCCAGCAGCCATACTAGCGACCTCCAAGAGACCCAGTACTTC.

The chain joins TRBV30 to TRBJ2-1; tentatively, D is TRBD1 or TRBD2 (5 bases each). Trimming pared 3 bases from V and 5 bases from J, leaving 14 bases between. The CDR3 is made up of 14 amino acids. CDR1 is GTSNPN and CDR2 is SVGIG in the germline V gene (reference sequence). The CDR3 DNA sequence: TGTGCCTGGAGGGCCGGGACCATCAACAATGAGCAGTTCTTC. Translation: CAWRAGTINNEQFF.

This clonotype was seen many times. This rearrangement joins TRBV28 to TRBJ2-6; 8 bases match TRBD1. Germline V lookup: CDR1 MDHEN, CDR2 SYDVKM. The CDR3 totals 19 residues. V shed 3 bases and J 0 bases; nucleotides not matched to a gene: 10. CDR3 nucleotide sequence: TGTGCCAGCAGTTTGGCGTTGCGGACAGGGTTCTCTGGGGCCAACGTCCTGACTTTC. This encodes CASSLALRTGFSGANVLTF.

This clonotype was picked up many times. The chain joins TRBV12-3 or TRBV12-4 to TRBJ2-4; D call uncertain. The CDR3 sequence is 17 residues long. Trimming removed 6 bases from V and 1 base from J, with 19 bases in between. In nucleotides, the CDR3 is TGTGCCAGCAGCCCCGGAACCCTGGTGCAGGCCAAAAACATTCAGTACTTC. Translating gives CASSPGTLVQAKNIQYF.

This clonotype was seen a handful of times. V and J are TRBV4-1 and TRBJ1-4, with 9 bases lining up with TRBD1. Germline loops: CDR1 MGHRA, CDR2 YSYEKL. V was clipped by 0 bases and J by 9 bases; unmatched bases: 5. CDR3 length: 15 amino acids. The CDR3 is CASSQEGTGYQKLFF. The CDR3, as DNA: TGCGCCAGCAGCCAAGAAGGGACAGGGTACCAAAAACTGTTTTTT.

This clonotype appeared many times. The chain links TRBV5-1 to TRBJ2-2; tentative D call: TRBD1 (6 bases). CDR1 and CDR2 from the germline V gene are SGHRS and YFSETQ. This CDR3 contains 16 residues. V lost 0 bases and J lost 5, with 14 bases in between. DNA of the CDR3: TGCGCCAGCAGCTTGGAGGTCAGGGGAAGGACCGGGGAGCTGTTTTTT. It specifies CASSLEVRGRTGELFF.

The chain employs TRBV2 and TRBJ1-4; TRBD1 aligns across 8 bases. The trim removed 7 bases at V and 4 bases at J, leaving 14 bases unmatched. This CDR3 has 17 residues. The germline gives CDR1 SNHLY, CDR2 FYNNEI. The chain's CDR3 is CASNLWPGGNRNEKLFF. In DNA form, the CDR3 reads TGTGCCAGCAACCTTTGGCCAGGGGGCAACCGTAATGAAAAACTGTTTTTT.

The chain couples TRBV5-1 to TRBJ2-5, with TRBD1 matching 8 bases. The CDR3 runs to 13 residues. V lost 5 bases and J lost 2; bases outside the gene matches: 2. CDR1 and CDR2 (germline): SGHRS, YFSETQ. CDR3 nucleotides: TGCGCCAGCAGAGGACAGGGACAAGAGACCCAGTACTTC. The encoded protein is CASRGQGQETQYF.

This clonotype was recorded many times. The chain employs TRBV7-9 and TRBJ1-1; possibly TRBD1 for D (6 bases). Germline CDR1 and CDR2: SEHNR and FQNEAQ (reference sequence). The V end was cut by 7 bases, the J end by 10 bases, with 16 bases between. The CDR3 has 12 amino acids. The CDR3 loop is CASNNPEGGAFF. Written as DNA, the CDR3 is TGTGCCAGCAACAACCCAGAGGGGGGAGCTTTCTTT.

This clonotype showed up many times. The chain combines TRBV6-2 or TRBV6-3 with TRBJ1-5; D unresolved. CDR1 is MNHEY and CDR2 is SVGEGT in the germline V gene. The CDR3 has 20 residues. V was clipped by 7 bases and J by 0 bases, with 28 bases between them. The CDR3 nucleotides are TGTGCCAGCAACAGTATCCGGATTACATCTTTCTTCTATAGCAATCAGCCCCAGCATTTT. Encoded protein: CASNSIRITSFFYSNQPQHF.

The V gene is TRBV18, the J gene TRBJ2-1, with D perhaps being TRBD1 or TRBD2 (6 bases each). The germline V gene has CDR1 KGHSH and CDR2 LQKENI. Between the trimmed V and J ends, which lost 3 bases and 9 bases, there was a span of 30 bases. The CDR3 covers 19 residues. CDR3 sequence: CASSPWAGTKTPGSIEQFF. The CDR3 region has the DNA TGTGCCAGCTCACCGTGGGCCGGGACAAAAACCCCCGGGAGCATTGAGCAGTTCTTC.

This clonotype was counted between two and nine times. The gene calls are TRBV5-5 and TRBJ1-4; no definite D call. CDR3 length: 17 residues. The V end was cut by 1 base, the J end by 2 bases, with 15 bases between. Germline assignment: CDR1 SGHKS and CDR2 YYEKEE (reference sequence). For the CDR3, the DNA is TGTGCCAGCAGCTTGCTCATTACGGGGAGTACTAATGAAAAACTGTTTTTT. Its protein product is CASSLLITGSTNEKLFF.

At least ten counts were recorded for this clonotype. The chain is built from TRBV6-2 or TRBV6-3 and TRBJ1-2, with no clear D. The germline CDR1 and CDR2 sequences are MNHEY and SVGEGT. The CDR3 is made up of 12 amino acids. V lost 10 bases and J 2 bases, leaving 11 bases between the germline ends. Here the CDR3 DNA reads TGTGCCACCACGGACGGGAACTATGGCTACACCTTC. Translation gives CATTDGNYGYTF.

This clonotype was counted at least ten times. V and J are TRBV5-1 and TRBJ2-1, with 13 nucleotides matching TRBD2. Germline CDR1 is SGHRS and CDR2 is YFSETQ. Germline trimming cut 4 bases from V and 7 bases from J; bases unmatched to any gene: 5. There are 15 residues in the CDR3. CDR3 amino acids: CASSPPGLAGNEQFF. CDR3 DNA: TGCGCCAGCAGCCCTCCGGGACTAGCGGGAAATGAGCAGTTCTTC.

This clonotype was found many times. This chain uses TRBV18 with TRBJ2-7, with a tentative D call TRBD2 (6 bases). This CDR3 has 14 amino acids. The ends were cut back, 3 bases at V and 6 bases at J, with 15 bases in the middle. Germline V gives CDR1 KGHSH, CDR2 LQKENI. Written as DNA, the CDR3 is TGTGCCAGCTCACCTTGGGGGTCGCGGGGCGAGCAGTACTTC. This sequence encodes CASSPWGSRGEQYF.

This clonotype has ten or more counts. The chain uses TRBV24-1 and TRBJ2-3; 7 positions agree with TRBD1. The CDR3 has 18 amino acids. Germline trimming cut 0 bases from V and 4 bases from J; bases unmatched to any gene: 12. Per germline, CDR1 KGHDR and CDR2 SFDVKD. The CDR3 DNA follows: TGTGCCACCAGTGATTTGGGCAGGGGGTTTGGATGGGCAGATACGCAGTATTTT. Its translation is CATSDLGRGFGWADTQYF.